The present TCR beta chain was sequenced within a study of blood T cell repertoires in COVID-19. Trimming left V 10 bases short and J 6 bases short, with 18 bases between. The CDR3 is made up of 14 amino acids. CDR1 is MNHEY and CDR2 is SVGAGI in the germline V gene. In its sample, this clone was seen a few times. Using immunoSEQ multiplex PCR, the repertoire was profiled, and TCRdb retains in-frame clones only, with some absent. The sample has about 160,000 clones, roughly 84% seen once. Sequencing was performed on peripheral blood. The TCR was taken from a woman in her forties or fifties with COVID-19, enrolled during active disease. This chain links TRBV6-5 with TRBJ1-4, with unresolved D. The CDR3 here is CATNKGASYEKLFF. Here the CDR3 DNA reads TGTGCCACTAACAAGGGAGCTTCCTATGAAAAACTGTTTTTT.